The 32 T cell receptor beta chains in this list originate from one sample, sequenced in a study of blood T cells in healthy people across ages (dated by TCRdb to between 2014 and 2017). The receptor library was made with 5' RACE. The sample was run on an Illumina HiSeq 2500. The second PCR ran for about 6 to 12 cycles and used a J-beta primer mix along with a sample-barcoded 5' primer. The raw public data were reprocessed by TCRdb itself: fastp quality trimming at Q25, MiXCR clonotype calling, in-frame beta chains only. Rows matching on CDR3 protein sequence are summarized as one entry with the most common DNA and genes. For this sample the table gives nearly 1 million distinct CDR3 sequences, of which just over 50% were detected only once. The ten biggest clones cover roughly a fifth of the sample. What was sequenced was blood. The receptors here all came from a woman aged 55-69 years in good health.

The CDR3 bases are TGCGCCAGCAGCCATCGCGGAAAAGGGACCTACGAGCAGTACTTC. It yields the protein CASSHRGKGTYEQYF. This chain connects TRBV4-1 to TRBJ2-7; D is unresolved. Germline CDR1 MGHRA, CDR2 YSYEKL. Trimming cost V 3 bases and J 2 bases, with 14 bases left between them. The CDR3 length is 15 residues.

The chain employs TRBV7-6 and TRBJ2-5; 7 bases line up with TRBD1. The J segment lost 4 bases and the V segment lost 0 bases, leaving 11 bases of the junction unmatched. Germline V gene lookup returns CDR1 SGHVS and CDR2 FNYEAQ. This CDR3 region has 17 residues. The CDR3 nucleotides are TGTGCCAGCAGCTTAGCGCTATATAGGGACAGACGAGAGACCCAGTACTTC. Amino acid sequence: CASSLALYRDRRETQYF.

Written as DNA, the CDR3 is TGTGCCAGCAGCCAACAGCGGTCCAGGGGGGAGACCCAGTACTTC. Protein product: CASSQQRSRGETQYF. The chain uses TRBV3-1 and TRBJ2-7; the match to TRBD1 covers 7 bases. With the DNA end fitting TRBJ2-5 better, the J assignment may be wrong. This CDR3 spans 15 amino acids. Germline CDR1 LGHDT, CDR2 YNNKEL (reference sequence).

For this clonotype: One junction end disagrees with the germline gene, perhaps due to a read error. The rearrangement joins TRBV13 to TRBJ2-7; D gene uncertain. The CDR3 is 13 residues long. Germline V lookup: CDR1 PRHDT, CDR2 FYEKMQ (reference sequence). CDR3 nucleotide sequence: TGTGCCAGCAGCGCCCCATTCTCCTACGAGCGGTACTTC. This gives the protein CASSAPFSYERYF.

The chain combines TRBV18 with TRBJ1-4; D is unclear. Germline CDR1 and CDR2: KGHSH and LQKENI. Trimming cost V 3 bases and J 5 bases, with 13 bases left between them. CDR3 size: 15 residues. CDR3 in DNA: TGTGCCAGCTCACCCAACGGGTACGGCAATGAAAAACTGTTTTTT. As protein: CASSPNGYGNEKLFF.

The rearrangement joins TRBV20-1 to TRBJ2-4, with 10 bases identical to TRBD2. The J call may be wrong; the DNA end is better matched by TRBJ2-7. Germline assignment: CDR1 DFQATT and CDR2 SNEGSKA (reference sequence). The CDR3 has 16 residues. CDR3: CSARDWGLALSYEQYF. The CDR3 DNA is TGCAGTGCTAGAGACTGGGGACTAGCGCTTTCCTACGAGCAGTACTTC.

In its sample, this clonotype was seen a few times. J is TRBJ1-2 and V is TRBV27; D might be TRBD1 (6 bases). Per the germline V gene, CDR1 is MNHEY and CDR2 is SMNVEV (reference sequence). The CDR3 has 13 amino acids. Trimming cost V 5 bases and J 4 bases, with 11 bases left between them. CDR3 sequence: CASSLTGAYGYTF. CDR3 DNA: TGTGCCAGCAGTCTGACAGGTGCCTATGGCTACACCTTC.

In this sample, this clonotype turned up a few times. CDR3 coding DNA: TGCAGCGTTGAAACCCGGGACAGGGAGAACTATGGCTACACCTTC. Protein product: CSVETRDRENYGYTF. The J gene is TRBJ1-2, the V gene TRBV29-1, with TRBD1 matching over 9 bases. This CDR3 is built from 15 residues. Unmatched junction bases numbered 6, after V lost 2 bases and J lost 2 bases. CDR1 and CDR2 (germline): SQVTM, ANQGSEA.

The genes are TRBV4-1 and TRBJ2-3; no firm D call. Deletions cut 0 bases from V and 2 bases from J, with 9 bases between. CDR3 length equals 15 residues. Germline V gene sequence: CDR1 MGHRA, CDR2 YSYEKL. Written as DNA, the CDR3 is TGCGCCAGCAGCCAAGACAATAGATTCACAGATACGCAGTATTTT. Translated: CASSQDNRFTDTQYF.

This clonotype appeared once. V usage is TRBV3-1 and J usage is TRBJ2-1; 9 bases are shared with TRBD2. The end of the DNA aligns better with TRBJ2-7, so the J call may be wrong. This CDR3 has 16 amino acids. CDR1 is LGHDT and CDR2 is YNNKEL in the germline V gene (reference sequence). The CDR3 loop reads CASSQVAGGPSNEQYF. DNA for the CDR3: TGTGCCAGCAGCCAAGTTGCGGGAGGGCCAAGCAATGAGCAGTACTTC.

The genes are TRBV9 and TRBJ2-2; TRBD2 is a possible D gene (5 bases). The CDR3 consists of 14 residues. Deletions cut 3 bases from V and 6 bases from J, with 12 bases between. Germline V lookup: CDR1 SGDLS, CDR2 YYNGEE. The CDR3 DNA reads as TGTGCCAGCAGCGAAGAGGGAGTATCCGGGGAGCTGTTTTTT. Its protein is CASSEEGVSGELFF.

There are a few counts of this clonotype. V and J are TRBV27 and TRBJ2-5; perhaps TRBD2 as D (7 bases). Trimming cost V 7 bases and J 5 bases, with 17 bases left between them. Germline loops: CDR1 MNHEY, CDR2 SMNVEV (reference sequence). This CDR3 is built from 14 residues. In DNA form, the CDR3 reads TGTGCCAGCACCCACGATAGGGGGGGTGAGACCCAGTACTTC. This translates into CASTHDRGGETQYF.

V is TRBV5-6 and J is TRBJ2-4, with 8 bases identical to TRBD2. The DNA matches TRBJ2-7 better at its end, which makes the J call doubtful. The CDR3 is 15 residues long. In germline, CDR1 is SGHDT, CDR2 YYEEEE. This chain's CDR3 is CASSLVSGITYEQYF. The DNA of the CDR3 is TGTGCCAGCAGCTTGGTTAGCGGGATAACGTACGAGCAGTACTTC.

The chain has TRBV20-1 and TRBJ1-1; a weak D match, TRBD1 (5 bases). The CDR3 totals 15 residues. V was shortened by 4 bases and J by 2 bases, with 17 bases between the two germline ends. Germline assignment: CDR1 DFQATT and CDR2 SNEGSKA (reference sequence). The CDR3 region has the DNA TGCAGTGCTATGGTCCCAGTCAGGGTAAACACTGAAGCTTTCTTT. Residues: CSAMVPVRVNTEAFF.

In its sample, this clonotype was seen a few times. V is TRBV7-6 and J is TRBJ2-5; TRBD2 aligns across 12 bases. The CDR3 extends over 14 amino acids. Germline V gene lookup returns CDR1 SGHVS and CDR2 FNYEAQ. V was pared by 5 bases and J by 11 bases, with 9 bases of the junction left unmatched. In nucleotides, the CDR3 is TGTGCCAGCAGCGCCAGACTAGCGGGAGCGGGGCAGTACTTC. It encodes CASSARLAGAGQYF.

V and J are TRBV20-1 and TRBJ2-1; 7 nucleotides match TRBD2. Looked up from germline, CDR1 is DFQATT and CDR2 is SNEGSKA (reference sequence). V shed 4 bases, J shed 7 bases, and the junction held 10 bases outside the gene matches. The CDR3 loop spans 14 amino acids. The CDR3 nucleotides read TGCAGTGCTATCGGGAGCGGGACGGTAAATGAGCAGTTCTTC. It specifies CSAIGSGTVNEQFF.

The V gene is TRBV29-1, the J gene TRBJ2-3; D may be TRBD2 (6 bases). CDR3 length: 10 amino acids. Germline CDR1 SQVTM, CDR2 ANQGSEA. Here the CDR3 DNA reads TGCAGTGTTATACTAGCAACGCAGTATTTT. Encoded protein: CSVILATQYF.

V is TRBV20-1 and J is TRBJ1-2; 12 nucleotides align to TRBD1. CDR3 size: 16 residues. Trimming took 8 bases from V and 1 from J; bases not matched to a gene: 11. CDR1 and CDR2 (germline): DFQATT, SNEGSKA (reference sequence). CDR3 residues: CSTRPGQGASNYGYTF. DNA of the CDR3: TGCAGTACCCGCCCGGGACAGGGGGCTAGTAACTATGGCTACACCTTC.

The chain combines TRBV20-1 with TRBJ2-7; TRBD1 is a possible D gene (6 bases). Germline V lookup: CDR1 DFQATT, CDR2 SNEGSKA (reference sequence). Trimming stripped 2 bases from V and 6 bases from J, with 20 bases between. This CDR3 comprises 15 residues. The CDR3 is CSARLPQGSSGEQYF. The CDR3 DNA sequence: TGCAGTGCTAGACTACCACAGGGTTCTTCGGGCGAGCAGTACTTC.

The rearrangement links TRBV28 to TRBJ2-3; D is possibly TRBD1 (5 bases). The germline V and J ends were trimmed by 6 bases and 2 bases, with 9 bases remaining between them. In germline, CDR1 is MDHEN, CDR2 SYDVKM. The CDR3 covers 13 residues. The CDR3 DNA sequence: TGTGCCAGCAGAGGGGTACCCACAGATACGCAGTATTTT. Its protein is CASRGVPTDTQYF. The entire variable domain, with the rest obtained from reference TRBV28 and TRBJ2-3, is as follows: DVKVTQSSRYLVKRTGEKVFLECVQDMDHENMFWYRQDPGLGLRLIYFSYDVKMKEKGDIPEGYSVSREKKERFSLILESASTNQTSMYLCASRGVPTDTQYFGPGTRLTVL.

As to this clonotype: One junction end disagrees with the germline gene, perhaps due to a read error. This sequence joins TRBV20-1 and TRBJ2-5, with 8 nucleotides matching TRBD2. This CDR3 has 13 amino acids. Germline CDR1 and CDR2: DFQATT and SNEGSKA (reference sequence). CDR3 nucleotide sequence: TGCAGTGCCGGGAGGGTCGCGGGTGAGACCCGGTACTTC. Residues: CSAGRVAGETRYF.

Only a few counts were recorded for this clonotype. The chain recombines TRBV5-6 with TRBJ2-7, with D hard to call. V dropped 0 bases and J dropped 3 bases, with 7 bases sitting between them. The CDR3 spans 13 residues. In germline, CDR1 is SGHDT, CDR2 YYEEEE. The CDR3 reads CASSLDLHYEQYF. The DNA of the CDR3 is TGTGCCAGCAGCTTGGATCTTCACTACGAGCAGTACTTC.

This chain links TRBV4-1 with TRBJ2-5; 7 bases fit TRBD1. The assigned J gene may be wrong: the sequence end matches TRBJ2-7 better. The germline CDR1 and CDR2 sequences are MGHRA and YSYEKL. CDR3 length: 14 residues. CDR3 nucleotides: TGCGCCAGCAGCCGGCCGGGACAGAACCCCGAGCAGTACTTC. Encoded protein: CASSRPGQNPEQYF.

This clonotype came up a few times. This chain uses TRBV4-1 with TRBJ1-4, with D perhaps TRBD1 (6 bases). The V end lost 0 bases, the J end lost 3 bases, and 11 bases lay between the germline ends. The CDR3 sequence is 16 residues long. Per germline, CDR1 MGHRA and CDR2 YSYEKL. This chain's CDR3 is CASSQDQGPPNEKLFF. The CDR3 DNA is TGCGCCAGCAGCCAAGATCAGGGGCCACCTAATGAAAAACTGTTTTTT.

The chain uses TRBV2 and TRBJ2-6; D is unresolved. Between the trimmed V and J ends, which lost 11 bases and 1 base, there was a span of 15 bases. The germline CDR1 and CDR2 sequences are SNHLY and FYNNEI. The CDR3 contains 15 residues. The CDR3 region is CAGLAPGSGANVLTF. In DNA form, the CDR3 reads TGTGCCGGGCTGGCCCCTGGGTCTGGGGCCAACGTCCTGACTTTC.

V is TRBV12-3 or TRBV12-4 and J is TRBJ2-7; 9 nucleotides line up with TRBD1. The CDR3 is made up of 15 amino acids. After removal of 6 bases from V and 7 bases from J, the junction contained 13 bases not matched to a gene. CDR3 coding DNA: TGTGCCAGCAGCCGGGACAGGGTAATTAACACTGAGCAGTACTTC. Amino acids: CASSRDRVINTEQYF.

This clonotype has a handful of counts. V is TRBV30 and J is TRBJ2-3; 8 bases fit TRBD2. This CDR3 contains 14 residues. With 3 bases clipped from V and 3 bases from J, the junction kept 5 bases outside the gene matches. Germline CDR1 and CDR2: GTSNPN and SVGIG (reference sequence). The CDR3 region has the DNA TGTGCCTGGAGACAGGGACTAGTGACAGATACGCAGTATTTT. Protein product: CAWRQGLVTDTQYF.

This clonotype was found a few times. The rearrangement joins TRBV9 to TRBJ2-5, with D perhaps TRBD2 (7 bases). The CDR3 has 15 residues. V dropped 1 base and J dropped 2 bases, with 12 bases sitting between them. In germline, CDR1 is SGDLS, CDR2 YYNGEE. The CDR3 loop reads CASSVYGGAQETQYF. DNA of the CDR3: TGTGCCAGCAGCGTATATGGGGGGGCTCAAGAGACCCAGTACTTC.

This clonotype was observed a handful of times. This chain connects TRBV24-1 to TRBJ2-1, with a possible D match to TRBD2 (6 bases). The germline V gene encodes CDR1 KGHDR and CDR2 SFDVKD. The V and J ends lost 4 bases and 1 base respectively, with 19 bases between them. The CDR3 extends over 18 amino acids. In DNA form, the CDR3 reads TGTGCCACCAGTGACCTAACCGCTCGACTAGATTCCTACAATGAGCAGTTCTTC. This encodes CATSDLTARLDSYNEQFF.

This clonotype has just one count. This rearrangement joins TRBV7-2 to TRBJ2-7, with D uncertain. The J call may be faulty, since TRBJ2-5 better matches the DNA end. This CDR3 has 14 amino acids. Germline lookup yields CDR1 SGHTA and CDR2 FQGNSA. The chain's CDR3 is CASSFGSHRETQYF. DNA for the CDR3: TGTGCCAGCAGCTTTGGCTCCCACCGAGAGACCCAGTACTTC.

This clonotype was seen a single time. This rearrangement joins TRBV28 to TRBJ2-7; 8 bases fit TRBD1. The V and J ends lost 6 bases and 3 bases, in that order; junction bases with no gene match: 13. CDR3 length equals 16 residues. Germline V CDR1 and CDR2: MDHEN, SYDVKM. DNA of the CDR3: TGTGCCAGCAGCCGTATTGCGGGACAGGCCGTCTACGAGCAGTACTTC. This codes for CASSRIAGQAVYEQYF.

V and J are TRBV7-2 and TRBJ2-5, with D perhaps matching TRBD1 or TRBD2 (6 bases each). The CDR3 length is 16 residues. Germline assignment: CDR1 SGHTA and CDR2 FQGNSA. Trimming removed 0 bases at V and 5 bases at J, with 16 bases between. This CDR3 reads CASSLALGGRGETQYF. CDR3 bases: TGTGCCAGCAGCTTAGCCCTTGGGGGGCGCGGGGAGACCCAGTACTTC.